The sequence of this T cell receptor beta chain was determined in a study of OX40 agonist ivuxolimab in advanced cancers. The study in broad terms: The costimulatory receptor OX40 (CD134) was targeted by ivuxolimab, a fully human IgG2 agonistic monoclonal antibody. Peripheral TCRbeta sequencing aimed to test whether ivuxolimab altered TCR sequence diversity and caused clonal T-cell expansion. Partial responses occurred in three dose-escalation patients: two with cutaneous melanoma and one with hepatocellular carcinoma. Of the roughly 50 dose-escalation patients, hepatocellular carcinoma was present in around 20, melanoma in approximately 15, renal cell carcinoma in 9 and head and neck cancer in 9. Intravenous ivuxolimab was administered to patients every 2 weeks at six dose levels: 0.01, 0.1, 0.3, 1.5, 3 and 10 mg/kg. The monotherapy dose-escalation portion (N ≈ 50 patients) of the phase I ivuxolimab trial is reported in the paper. The dose-escalation cohort was about 83% male with a mean age of about 60 years, ranging from about 23 to 85. Prior anti-PD-1, anti-PD-L1 or anti-CTLA-4 therapy was permitted, and about two fifths of dose-escalation patients had received checkpoint inhibitors.

Study-wide findings and limitations: Which antigens the clonally expanded peripheral T cells were specific for was not determined. At doses of 0.1 to 3.0 mg/kg, clonal expansion of both CD4+ and CD8+ blood T cells was observed from baseline to week 6. Partial responders in the 0.1-3.0 mg/kg groups had among the lowest normalized peripheral clonal expansion, especially among CD8+ T cells. Low levels of normalized T-cell clonal expansion were also seen in some patients who did not respond. After ivuxolimab, more expanded clones were found on average in CD8+ T cells than in CD4+ T cells.

The CDR3 measures 14 amino acids from cysteine to phenylalanine. Only the CDR3 portion is preserved as DNA: 42 bases, with reading frame beginning at the first base. CDR1 and CDR2, looked up from the germline V gene, are MNHEY and SVGAGI. Germline trimming amounts to 6 bases on V and 3 bases on J, with 7 as the count of junction bases outside the gene matches. The trial excluded patients who had a history of autoimmune disease or who were on systemic immunosuppression. Peripheral blood for TCR sequencing was collected from all dose cohorts at baseline, on cycle 4 day 1, and on cycle 7 day 1. Samples came from an open-label, multicenter, first-in-human phase I dose-escalation trial of ivuxolimab. The trial enrolled adults with locally advanced or metastatic head and neck squamous cell, hepatocellular, melanoma or renal cell carcinoma. Before TCR sequencing, CD4+ T cells and CD8+ T cells from peripheral blood were sorted into separate populations.

To sequence the TCRbeta CDR3 region, genomic DNA was isolated from the sorted cells. TCRbeta CDR3 regions were sequenced using the immunoSEQ Assay. The immuneACCESS repertoire file appears here via TCRdb, limited to in-frame rearrangements. These files lack a portion of the clones; in checked studies, under half of the deficit traces to unresolved V genes, and the cause of the others is not known. Here the sample has about 68,000 clones; more than 75% occur a single time. The leading ten clones occupy roughly 0.69% of the sample. Comment on this clone: Its binding antigen is unknown. No base-level quality is on record; no much larger clone is a single base apart.

The V and J segments used are TRBV6-5 and TRBJ2-7; 8 central bases correspond to TRBD1. The TCR was taken from an adult with an advanced solid tumor such as melanoma, head and neck, liver or kidney cancer. The sequences come from CD4+ or CD8+ T cells sorted from blood, collected in a trial of the OX40 agonist ivuxolimab. The CDR3 protein is CASRAGQVVYEQYF. The nucleotides are TGTGCCAGCAGGGCGGGACAGGTCGTCTACGAGCAGTACTTC.